The T cell receptor beta chain described here comes from a study of T cells in Graves' hyperthyroidism and ophthalmopathy (dated by TCRdb to about 2019). In the study overall: Peripheral blood samples were taken at initial diagnosis, before any treatment was given. To identify TCR V-J signatures that set the groups apart, the researchers used a discovery cohort of about a hundred patients, made up of approximately 43 with Graves' ophthalmopathy and some 58 with stable Graves' hyperthyroidism. An independent validation cohort of fewer than 20 hyperthyroidism patients and about 16 patients who later progressed to ophthalmopathy tested prospective prediction of ophthalmopathy. The 75 to 100 discovery patients were randomly split 7:3 into training and test sets. The study also compared thyroid tissue and blood T-cell repertoires from several Graves' hyperthyroidism patients. After sampling, hyperthyroidism patients received methimazole starting at 30 mg daily, and ophthalmopathy patients received high-dose intravenous methylprednisolone. According to the paper, TCR Vbeta CDR3 sequencing was carried out on some 140 peripheral blood samples, which came from about 45 ophthalmopathy, approximately 72 hyperthyroidism and approximately 17 progressor patients.

A note on this clonotype: This clone's antigen is unknown. The sample holds no much larger clone one base away, and base qualities are not on file.

What the study reported, not specific to this receptor: A model built on a 13 V-J signature distinguished ophthalmopathy from stable hyperthyroidism, reaching roughly 88% sensitivity and around 81% specificity in cross-validation and 80%/75% in testing. Most expanded thyroid clonotypes (frequency above 0.001) were also detected in blood, a finding suggesting that blood repertoires may reflect thyroid immune responses. No statistical method was used to fix the sample size in advance, and group allocation was not hidden from the investigators. In validation, the model predicted progression to ophthalmopathy with about 71% sensitivity and approximately 74% specificity, a median of about six months before onset.

Ophthalmopathy patients had moderately to severely active disease, with a Clinical Activity Score of 3 or more, a NOSPECS grade of 4 or more, and a disease duration of less than 3 months. The study excluded patients with uncontrolled infections, other autoimmune diseases, pregnancy or lactation. Diagnoses were established on the basis of clinical symptoms, serum thyroxine and TRAb, thyroid ultrasound, and orbital computed tomography. PBMCs were separated from 10 ml of fresh peripheral blood using Ficoll-Paque density gradient centrifugation. Total RNA was extracted using Trizol reagent, and RNA quality was assessed on an Agilent 2100 Bioanalyzer. Amplification of TCR beta CDR3 regions was carried out from RNA transcripts. The TCR CDR3 was subjected to a first round of RT-PCR using the HTBI primer set and the Qiagen OneStep RT-PCR kit. The libraries were constructed in a second round of multiplex PCR and then size-selected and purified. Paired-end sequencing of the libraries was performed with 100 bp reads on an Illumina HiSeq2000. Processing in the source paper ran as follows. SOAPnuke was used to process the raw data, removing reads that contained adapters or uncalled bases, had a mean Phred below 15, or lacked an exact match to the constant primer or identifier. High-quality paired reads were merged with COPE v1.2.5, and unique nucleotide sequences were defined as clonotypes. Clonotypes were aligned to IMGT TRBV, TRBD and TRBJ reference segments using MiTCR v1.1. The analysis was restricted to V-J combinations with a frequency above 0.0001, which together covered 99.2% of the repertoires. A TCS score was defined as the ratio between F50 (clonal expansion) and ExV (chaos), using BLOSUM62-based TCRdist between CDR3 peptides within each V-J. Welch's t-statistics and random forest reduced fewer than 600 V-J features to 13, which were used in a naive Bayes classifier (R e1071). TCRdb reprocessing: public reads trimmed at Q25 with fastp, clones called with MiXCR, in-frame beta chains kept. Identical CDR3 protein sequences are pooled into one entry, listed with their most common genes and DNA. Here the V and J calls rest on TCRdb's processing, not on the authors' analysis. Within this sample are about 52,000 distinct CDR3 sequences, with approximately 48% of them counted one time only. Roughly 9.1% of the sample rests with the top ten.

Sequenced input: blood. This receptor was identified in a woman in her forties or fifties with Graves' ophthalmopathy.

The CDR3 has the sequence CASGADSGGASDTQYF. The nucleotides are TGTGCCAGCGGCGCTGACAGTGGGGGGGCCTCAGATACGCAGTATTTT. The V and J genes are TRBV7-2 and TRBJ2-3; TRBD2 might be the D gene, on 7 matching bases. CDR1 and CDR2, per the germline V gene, are SGHTA and FQGNSA. V lost 8 bases and J lost 4 bases; the stretch between them is 22 bases long. Including the terminal cysteine and phenylalanine, the CDR3 comprises 16 residues. The retained sequence is limited to the CDR3, 48 bases, with the frame set at the first base.